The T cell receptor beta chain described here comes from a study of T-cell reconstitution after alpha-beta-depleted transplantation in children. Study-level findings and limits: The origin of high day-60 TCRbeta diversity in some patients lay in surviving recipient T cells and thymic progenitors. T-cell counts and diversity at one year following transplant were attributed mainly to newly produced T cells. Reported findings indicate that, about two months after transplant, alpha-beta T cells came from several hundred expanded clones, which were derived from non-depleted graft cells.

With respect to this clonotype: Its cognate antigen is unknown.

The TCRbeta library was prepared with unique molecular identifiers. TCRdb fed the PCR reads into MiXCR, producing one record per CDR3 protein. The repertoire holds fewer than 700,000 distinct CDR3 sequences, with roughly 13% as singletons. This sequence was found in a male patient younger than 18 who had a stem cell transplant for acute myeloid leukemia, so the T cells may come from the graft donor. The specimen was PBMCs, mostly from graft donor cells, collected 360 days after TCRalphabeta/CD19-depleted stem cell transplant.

The CDR3, as DNA: TGCGCCAGCAGCTTCGGGACAATACTCTACGAGCAGTACTTC. This translates into CASSFGTILYEQYF. The chain combines TRBV5-1 with TRBJ2-7; D is perhaps TRBD1 (6 bases). Trimming stripped 2 bases from V and 3 bases from J, with 12 bases between. This CDR3 region has 14 residues. Per germline, CDR1 SGHRS and CDR2 YFSETQ.